This TCR beta chain is drawn from a study of cytomegalovirus exposure and HLA in healthy donors. Study-wide findings and caveats: Later, an analysis found that common viral pathogens appeared to be linked with several of the most significant clusters.

With 1 base clipped from V and 4 bases from J, the junction kept 5 bases outside the gene matches. Germline V CDR1 and CDR2: MGHRA, YSYEKL. The CDR3 runs 16 residues. Amplification used 60 Vbeta primers and 13 Jbeta primers. Sequencing was performed with immunoSEQ multiplex PCR; in TCRdb, only in-frame clones are kept and a portion is missing. The table shows some 89,000 clones, with 70% to 80% occurring only once. As to this clone: Its antigen is currently unknown.

This sequence was found in a man between 60 and 70 years old in good health and CMV-seronegative. Sequencing was carried out using PBMCs. The gene calls are TRBV4-1 and TRBJ2-1; TRBD2 aligns across 9 bases. The CDR3 sequence is CASSQAQRGVYNEQFF. Here the CDR3 DNA reads TGCGCCAGCAGCCAAGCTCAGCGGGGGGTATACAATGAGCAGTTCTTC.